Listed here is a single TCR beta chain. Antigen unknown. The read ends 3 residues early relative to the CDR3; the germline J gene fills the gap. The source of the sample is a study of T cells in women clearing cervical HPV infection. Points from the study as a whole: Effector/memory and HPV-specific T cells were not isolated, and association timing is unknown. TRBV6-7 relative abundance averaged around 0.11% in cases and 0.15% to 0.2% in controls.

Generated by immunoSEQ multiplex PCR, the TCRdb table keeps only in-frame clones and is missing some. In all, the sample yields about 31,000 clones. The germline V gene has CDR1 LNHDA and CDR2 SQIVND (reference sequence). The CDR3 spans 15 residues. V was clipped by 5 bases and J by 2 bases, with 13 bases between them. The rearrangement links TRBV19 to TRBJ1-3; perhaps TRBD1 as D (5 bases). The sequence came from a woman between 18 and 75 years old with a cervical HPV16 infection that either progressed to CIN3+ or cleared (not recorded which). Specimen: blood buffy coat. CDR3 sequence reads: CASSGTGGTGNTIYF. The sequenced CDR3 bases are TGTGCCAGTAGTGGGACTGGAGGGACTGGAAACACC.